This T cell receptor (beta chain) was sequenced in a study of T cell responses to AZD1222 COVID-19 vaccine. Second doses were pooled across both intervals (about 4 or about 12 weeks). V trimming: 2 bases; J trimming: 2 bases; junction bases outside the gene matches: 8. The CDR3 is 17 residues long. CDR1 LGHDT and CDR2 YNNKEL come from the germline V gene (reference sequence). Profiling relied on immunoSEQ multiplex PCR, and the TCRdb table lists in-frame clones only, not all of them. This repertoire shows approximately 160,000 clones, 94% found once; its top ten account for 5.1%. The table lists this clone with a count of one.

The chain links TRBV3-1 (or the pseudogene TRBV3-2) to TRBJ2-7, with 11 positions matching TRBD2. Specimen: peripheral blood, collected 28 days after the second AZD1222 dose. The TCR sequence derives from an adult who received the AZD1222 COVID-19 vaccine. CDR3 sequence (DNA): TGTGCCAGCAGCCAACAGGGACTAGCGGATATAACCTACGAGCAGTACTTC. Translation gives CASSQQGLADITYEQYF.